The T cell receptor (beta chain) described here comes from a study of blood T cell repertoires in COVID-19. Study-level information: From the United States, Italy and Spain came samples of acute and convalescent COVID-19.

Original data processing: Amplification with reference gene primers provided the estimates of nucleated cell counts. Measured with immunoSEQ multiplex PCR; TCRdb has only the in-frame clones, and not every one. That table supplies the V and J calls and clone size; D and trimming were determined from the DNA. The sample yields around 230,000 clones, 80% to 90% seen once. Those who participated ranged in age from about 18 to 89 years and resided in about two dozen US areas. Categorization into cohorts depended on clinical history that participants reported. The CDR3 loop spans 17 amino acids. The V end was cut by 2 bases, the J end by 1 base, with 12 bases between. Germline CDR1 LGHDT, CDR2 YNNKEL (reference sequence).

This sequence originates from a woman aged 40 to 50 with acute COVID-19. Sequencing was done on a sample of PBMCs or T cells enriched from blood (not recorded which). This sequence joins TRBV3-1 (or the pseudogene TRBV3-2) and TRBJ2-6; weak D call: TRBD1 (6 bases). CDR3 DNA: TGTGCCAGCAGCCAAAATAAAGGACAGTCTGGGGCCAACGTCCTGACTTTC. Translating it yields CASSQNKGQSGANVLTF.